This section outlines one T cell receptor beta chain sequence together with its context. There is no known antigen for this receptor. Within one base of it there is no much larger clone, and no base qualities were kept. This sample stems from a study of molecular identifiers for immune sequencing clone quantification (dated by TCRdb to 2017 to 2018). About the full investigation: For a replicate experiment, the RNA from either around 20,000 or 99,000 naive CD8 T cells was divided into five aliquots, and four of those aliquots went on to sequencing. This methods study benchmarked molecular-identifier clustering-based TCR repertoire sequencing (MIDCIRS) and TCR RNA copy counting, using CD8 T cells to do so. Paper-wide results and their limitations: Around 2.9 recovered TCR RNA copies per cell were obtained by modeling, versus about ten by digital PCR, implying a capture efficiency of 30% to 35%. Highly expanded clone sizes could be underestimated if identical TCR molecules share a barcode. Naive libraries contained spiked-in Jurkat TCR RNA (approximately nine copies' worth), which is not part of the donor repertoire. Clones above 20 RNA copies held over 97% of molecules in CMV-specific effector cells but under 1% in naive cells. Without barcode sub-clustering, chimeric consensus sequences inflated TCR diversity; chimeras reached as high as 47%. A single cell's worth of spiked-in Jurkat TCR RNA was reported detectable even among around 970,000 naive CD8 T cells.

Receptor amplification or capture employed PCR. The instrument was a NextSeq 500. Bulk TCR libraries were made following a previously described method, with the TCR primers given in Table S5. Total RNA was purified with the Qiagen AllPrep DNA/RNA kit. Before analysis, reads from multiple sequencing runs of one library were combined. The authors' analysis ran thus. Reads were retained only if the reads had an exact TCR constant sequence, and the retained reads were trimmed to 150 nt and grouped according to their 12-nt molecular barcodes. Reads within each barcode group were sub-clustered using a 15% Levenshtein threshold, and quality-weighted consensus sequences were constructed for each RNA molecule. Non-functional sequences were discarded, and so were lower-count sequences lying one edit away from another sequence. Based on fitting two negative binomial distributions, any barcode sub-cluster with under 20% of the maximum read count was discarded. TCRdb handled the public reads itself, with Q25 trimming in fastp and clone calling in MiXCR, and kept productive beta chains. CDR3 protein sequences are deduplicated, and each keeps its most common genes and DNA. The V and J calls here are based on TCRdb, not the publication. This sample lists more than 450,000 distinct CDR3 sequences; approximately 25% were detected once. The top ten clones comprise around 0.8% of the sample.

Naive CD8 T cell libraries were made from roughly 21,000 to 960,000 sorted cells using 10%, 30% or 50% of purified RNA. Naive CD8 T cells were FACS-sorted as CD8+CD4-CCR7+CD45RA+ on a BD FACSAria II into RLT Plus buffer. To test detection sensitivity, Jurkat RNA equal to some 11 TCR copies was added to samples of about 19,000-1,100,000 naive CD8 T cells. Enrichment of CD8 T cells was performed with RosetteSep CD8+ T Cell Enrichment Cocktail and Ficoll-Paque, after which ACK red cell lysis was carried out. The CDR3 starts with the cysteine, ends with the phenylalanine, and has 15 residues. CDR3 DNA only is kept here, 45 bases in frame from base 1. From the germline V gene, CDR1 is SGHVS and CDR2 is FQNEAQ. The trim is 5 bases for V and 7 bases for J, with a gap of 18 bases between the germline ends.

The sequenced sample consisted of naive CD8+ T cells from blood, with Jurkat cell RNA spiked in. The sample's cell subset or site label, in plain terms: FACS-sorted CD8+CD4-CCR7+CD45RA+ naive T cells. The source of this sequence is a human donor in good health. Some libraries in this study had Jurkat cell RNA spiked in. The chain is made from TRBV7-8 and TRBJ2-1; the D region is possibly TRBD1 or TRBD2, each matching across 5 bases. The CDR3 reads as follows: CASSNYGDPTNEQFF. The bases are TGTGCCAGCAGCAACTACGGGGACCCAACGAATGAGCAGTTCTTC.